The rows below give T cell receptor beta chains drawn from one sample of a study of CD8 T cells in Susac syndrome. TCRdb reanalysed the immunoSEQ multiplex PCR reads using MiXCR and keeps one entry per CDR3 protein. Of roughly 180,000 distinct CDR3 sequences in the sample, about 93% are singletons; the top ten hold approximately 0.094%. The specimen was CD4+ T cells from PBMCs. The receptors were sampled from a human donor with multiple sclerosis. The CDR3 runs from the conserved cysteine through the conserved F or W. The order of the fields is clone size, V gene, D gene, J gene, CDR3 DNA, CDR3 protein. A D gene is named only where the DNA matches it firmly. Not every row has a clone size; where given, it reads once, few, many or a size class.

>-|TRBV28|TRBD1|TRBJ1-4
TGTGCCAGCAGCCAGACAGGGGCTAATGAAAAACTGTTTTTT
CASSQTGANEKLFF
>once|TRBV30|-|TRBJ2-7
TGTGCCTGGAGTGTACAGGGTGTCCGCTACGAGCAGTACTTC
CAWSVQGVRYEQYF
>once|TRBV6-2/TRBV6-3|TRBD1|TRBJ2-1
TGTGCCAGCAGTCCCCCGGGACAGGGTTACAATGAGCAGTTCTTC
CASSPPGQGYNEQFF
>-|TRBV15|-|TRBJ1-2
TGTGCCACCAGCAGAGATAGGGGGAGCTATGGCTACACCTTC
CATSRDRGSYGYTF
>-|TRBV18|-|TRBJ2-5
TGTGCCAGCTCCAGGACAGCTTTGGAGACCCAGTACTTC
CASSRTALETQYF
>-|TRBV2|TRBD1|TRBJ1-2
TGTGCCAGCAGTGTAAGGCAGGGGGCTCGTGGCTACACCTTC
CASSVRQGARGYTF
>few|TRBV7-9|-|TRBJ1-6
TGTGCCAGTCACAGAAATTATAATTCACCCCTCCACTTT
CASHRNYNSPLHF
>-|TRBV29-1|-|TRBJ1-1
TGCAGCGTTTCGGGCCCCGGCAGGAACACTGAAGCTTTCTTT
CSVSGPGRNTEAFF
>once|TRBV5-4|TRBD1|TRBJ2-5
TGTGCCAGCAGCGCCCGGGACAGGGATTTACAAGAGACCCAGTACTTC
CASSARDRDLQETQYF
>-|TRBV5-6|TRBD1|TRBJ2-5
TGTGCCAGCAGCTTCTCGGACAGGCGAGAGACCCAGTACTTC
CASSFSDRRETQYF
>-|TRBV10-3|-|TRBJ2-7
TGTGCCATCAGTGAGTTGGTTGGGGGAGAGCAGTACTTC
CAISELVGGEQYF
>-|TRBV11-2|-|TRBJ2-5
TGTGCCAGCAGCTGGGTAGCGGAACTCCAAGAGACCCAGTACTTC
CASSWVAELQETQYF
>-|TRBV5-4|-|TRBJ1-1
TGTGCCAGCAGCTTGGTCCGGGGAGCGAACACTGAAGCTTTCTTT
CASSLVRGANTEAFF
>-|TRBV20-1|-|TRBJ1-2
TGCAGTGCTAGCCCAGCGGTAGGCGTCTATGGCTACACCTTC
CSASPAVGVYGYTF
>-|TRBV7-2|-|TRBJ2-7
TGTGCCAGCAGCTTAGCAGGCCTCTCCTACGAGCAGTACTTC
CASSLAGLSYEQYF
>-|TRBV20-1|TRBD1|TRBJ1-6
TGCAGTGCTAAGGGGACAGCCACGTATAATTCACCCCTCCACTTT
CSAKGTATYNSPLHF
>-|TRBV3-1|TRBD2|TRBJ2-7
TGTGCCAGCAGCCAAGGTGGGACTAGCGGGAGCTACGAGCAGTACTTC
CASSQGGTSGSYEQYF
>-|TRBV2|TRBD2|TRBJ2-2
TGTGCCAGCAGTGAGGGAGGACTAGCGGAGGCCGGGGAGCTGTTTTTT
CASSEGGLAEAGELFF
>-|TRBV2|-|TRBJ1-1
TGTGCCAGCAGTGAAAGATTGACGGGTTGGGTTGACACTGAAGCTTTCTTT
CASSERLTGWVDTEAFF
>-|TRBV6-5|-|TRBJ2-7
TGTGCCAGCAGCTATGGGCTGGCCTCCTACGAGCAGTACTTC
CASSYGLASYEQYF
>-|TRBV10-2|-|TRBJ1-6
TGCGCCAGCAGTGAGTCGGGCCTTTCACCCCTCCACTTT
CASSESGLSPLHF
>-|TRBV5-1|-|TRBJ2-2
TGCGCCAGCAGCTTGGTGGAGGGGACCGGGGAGCTGTTTTTT
CASSLVEGTGELFF
>-|TRBV2|-|TRBJ2-1
TGTGCCAACCTACCCTCATGGCAGGGGTACAATGAGCAGTTCTTC
CANLPSWQGYNEQFF
>-|TRBV20-1|-|TRBJ2-7
TGCAGTGCTGAAGGGACGCACGAGCAGTACTTC
CSAEGTHEQYF
>-|TRBV20-1|-|TRBJ1-1
TGCAGTGCTAGGATCGGAGGACGGATGAACACTGAAGCTTTCTTT
CSARIGGRMNTEAFF
>-|TRBV12-3/TRBV12-4|-|TRBJ2-7
TGTGCCAGCAGTTTAGTCGTCGGCGGCGAGCAGTACTTC
CASSLVVGGEQYF
>-|TRBV3-1|-|TRBJ1-3
TGTGCCAGCAGTGGGTCGGGGGGTCGAGCTGGAAACACCATATATTTT
CASSGSGGRAGNTIYF
>once|TRBV7-2|-|TRBJ2-3
TGTGCCAGCAGCTCAGCGGCTAGCGTAAGCACAGATACGCAGTATTTT
CASSSAASVSTDTQYF
>-|TRBV7-3|-|TRBJ2-3
TGTGCCAGCAGCTTCTATAGCACAGATACGCAGTATTTT
CASSFYSTDTQYF
>-|TRBV5-1|TRBD2|TRBJ2-3
TGCGCCAGCAGCGCCACTAGCGGGGGGGCTCATACGCAGTATTTT
CASSATSGGAHTQYF
>-|TRBV5-4|TRBD1|TRBJ2-7
TGTGCCCTCTCTAGAGGGGGGACAGGGGGCCACGAGCAGTACTTC
CALSRGGTGGHEQYF
>-|TRBV11-2|-|TRBJ2-1
TGTGCCAGCAGCTTAGGAGCGGGTACCCACAATGAGCAGTTCTTC
CASSLGAGTHNEQFF
>-|TRBV28|-|TRBJ1-5
TGTGCCAGCAGTTTTGGGGGGTACGGGGGTCAGCCCCAGCATTTT
CASSFGGYGGQPQHF
>-|TRBV9|-|TRBJ1-2
TGTGCCAGCAGCGTCGGCAGAGCTGGCTACACCTTC
CASSVGRAGYTF
>-|TRBV3-1|TRBD1|TRBJ2-3
TGTGCCAGCAGCGCTCGGGACAGAAAAGGGGATACGCAGTATTTT
CASSARDRKGDTQYF
>-|TRBV11-2|-|TRBJ2-5
TGTGCCAGCAGCCCACATATGGTAGAGACCCAGTACTTC
CASSPHMVETQYF
>-|TRBV25-1|-|TRBJ1-2
TGTGCCAGCAACCCGGGCCTACACTATGGCTACACCTTC
CASNPGLHYGYTF
>-|TRBV12-3/TRBV12-4|TRBD2|TRBJ2-1
TGTGCCAGCAGGGGACTAGCGGGATACAATGAGCAGTTCTTC
CASRGLAGYNEQFF
>-|TRBV30|-|TRBJ2-7
TGTGCCTGGGGACTTGGGGGCGAGCAGTACTTC
CAWGLGGEQYF
>-|TRBV30|-|TRBJ1-5
TGTGCCTGGAGTGGGGGACAACCAAATCAGCCCCAGCATTTT
CAWSGGQPNQPQHF
>-|TRBV18|-|TRBJ1-5
TGTGCCAGCTCACCAGACCGGGTGGGGAATCAGCCCCAGCATTTT
CASSPDRVGNQPQHF
>-|TRBV18|-|TRBJ2-1
TGTGCCAGCTCACGTAACCGGAGGGAGGACAATGAGCAGTTCTTC
CASSRNRREDNEQFF
>-|TRBV10-1|-|TRBJ2-3
TGCGCCAGCAGTGAGACACCCCGGGTGATTCGCGGGGTTGGGGCAGATACGCAGTATTTT
CASSETPRVIRGVGADTQYF
>-|TRBV12-3/TRBV12-4|-|TRBJ1-1
TGTGCCAGCAGCTCGGGACCCCAAGGCACTGAAGCTTTCTTT
CASSSGPQGTEAFF
>-|TRBV12-3/TRBV12-4|-|TRBJ2-2
TGTGCCAGCAGTTTCTACTGGTCAACCGGGGAGCTGTTTTTT
CASSFYWSTGELFF
>-|TRBV30|-|TRBJ2-7
TGTGCCTGGACAAAGGCGCGGGGCGAGCAGTACTTC
CAWTKARGEQYF
>-|TRBV27|-|TRBJ1-1
TGTGCCAGCAGTTTCGTTGAAGGTTCTGAAGCTTTCTTT
CASSFVEGSEAFF
>-|TRBV2|-|TRBJ1-2
TGTGCCAGCAGTGAAGTCCAGAACTATGGCTACACCTTC
CASSEVQNYGYTF
>-|TRBV28|-|TRBJ1-3
TGTGCCAGCAGTTTCACCGGGCACGGCAACACCATATATTTT
CASSFTGHGNTIYF
>-|TRBV20-1|-|TRBJ1-2
TGCAGTGCCCCCGGGGGGGCCTATGGCTACACCTTC
CSAPGGAYGYTF
>-|TRBV6-1|TRBD1|TRBJ1-3
TGTGCCAGCAGTCGGCGCGTCCCGGGACAGGGGGACCTCCATGGAAACACCATATATTTT
CASSRRVPGQGDLHGNTIYF
>-|TRBV20-1|-|TRBJ2-3
TGCAGTGCATATGCAGATACGCAGTATTTT
CSAYADTQYF